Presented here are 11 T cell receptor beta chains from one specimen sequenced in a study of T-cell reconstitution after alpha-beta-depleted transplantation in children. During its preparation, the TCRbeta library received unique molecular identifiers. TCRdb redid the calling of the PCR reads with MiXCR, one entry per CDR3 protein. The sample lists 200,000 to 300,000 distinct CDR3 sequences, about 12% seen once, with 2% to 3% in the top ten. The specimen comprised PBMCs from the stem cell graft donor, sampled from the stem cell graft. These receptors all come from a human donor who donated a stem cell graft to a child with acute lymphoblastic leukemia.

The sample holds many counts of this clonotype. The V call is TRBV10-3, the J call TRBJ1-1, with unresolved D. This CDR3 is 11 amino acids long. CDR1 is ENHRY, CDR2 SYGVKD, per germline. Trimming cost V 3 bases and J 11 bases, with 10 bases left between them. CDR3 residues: CAISDGPWAFF. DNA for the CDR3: TGTGCCATCAGTGACGGCCCATGGGCTTTCTTT.

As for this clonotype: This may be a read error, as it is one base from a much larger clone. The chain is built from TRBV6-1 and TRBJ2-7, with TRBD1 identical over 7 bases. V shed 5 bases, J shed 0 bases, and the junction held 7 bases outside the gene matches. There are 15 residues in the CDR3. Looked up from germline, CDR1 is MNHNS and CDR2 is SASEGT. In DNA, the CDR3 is TGTGCCAGCAGTCCCGAGACAGGGAACTCCTACGAGCAGTACTTC. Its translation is CASSPETGNSYEQYF.

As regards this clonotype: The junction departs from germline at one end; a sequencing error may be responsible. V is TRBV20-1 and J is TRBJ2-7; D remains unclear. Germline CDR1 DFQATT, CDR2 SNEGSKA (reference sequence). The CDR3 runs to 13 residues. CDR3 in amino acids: CSARHNRVHEQYF. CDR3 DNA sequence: TGCAGTGCTAGACATAACCGGGTCCACGAGCAGTACTTT.

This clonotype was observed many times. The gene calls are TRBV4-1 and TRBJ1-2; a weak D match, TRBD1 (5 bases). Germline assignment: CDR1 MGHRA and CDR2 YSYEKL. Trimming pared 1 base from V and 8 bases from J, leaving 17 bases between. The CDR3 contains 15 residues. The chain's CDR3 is CASSQGYQGYGGYTF. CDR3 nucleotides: TGCGCCAGCAGCCAAGGGTATCAGGGCTATGGGGGCTACACCTTC.

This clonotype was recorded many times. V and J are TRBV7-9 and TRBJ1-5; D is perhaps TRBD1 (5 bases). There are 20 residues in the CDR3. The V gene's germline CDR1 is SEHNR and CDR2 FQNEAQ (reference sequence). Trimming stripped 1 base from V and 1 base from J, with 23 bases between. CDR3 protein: CASSLDFSGGIVGSNQPQHF. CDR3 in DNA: TGTGCCAGCAGCTTAGACTTTTCCGGGGGGATTGTAGGCAGCAATCAGCCCCAGCATTTT.

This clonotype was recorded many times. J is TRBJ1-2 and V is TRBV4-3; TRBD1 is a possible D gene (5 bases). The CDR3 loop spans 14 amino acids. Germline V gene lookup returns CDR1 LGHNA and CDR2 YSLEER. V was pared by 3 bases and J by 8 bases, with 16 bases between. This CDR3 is CASSHSLGAVGYTF. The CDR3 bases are TGCGCCAGCAGCCACTCCCTAGGGGCAGTAGGCTACACCTTC.

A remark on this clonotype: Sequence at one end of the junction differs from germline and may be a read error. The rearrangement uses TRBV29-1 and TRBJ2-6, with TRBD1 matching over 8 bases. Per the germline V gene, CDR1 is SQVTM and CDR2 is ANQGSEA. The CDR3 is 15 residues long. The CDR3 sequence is CSVLLRGPGANGLTF. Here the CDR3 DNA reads TGCAGCGTACTTCTCAGGGGGCCTGGGGCCAACGGCCTGACTTTC.

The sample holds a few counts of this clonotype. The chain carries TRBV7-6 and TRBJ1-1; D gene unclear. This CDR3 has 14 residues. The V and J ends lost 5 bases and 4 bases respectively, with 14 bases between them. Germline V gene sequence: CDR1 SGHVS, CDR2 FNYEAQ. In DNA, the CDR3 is TGTGCCAGCAGCCCTACCCGATGGGGCACTGAAGCTTTCTTT. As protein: CASSPTRWGTEAFF. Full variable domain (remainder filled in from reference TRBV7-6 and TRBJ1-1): GAGVSQSPRYKVTKRGQDVALRCDPISGHVSLYWYRQALGQGPEFLTYFNYEAQQDKSGLPNDRFSAERPEGSISTLTIQRTEQRDSAMYRCASSPTRWGTEAFFGQGTRLTVV.

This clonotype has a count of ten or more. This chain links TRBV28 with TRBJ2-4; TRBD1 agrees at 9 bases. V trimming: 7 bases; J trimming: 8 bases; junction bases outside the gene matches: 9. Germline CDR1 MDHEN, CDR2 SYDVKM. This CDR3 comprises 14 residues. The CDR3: CASIEDRGRDIQYF. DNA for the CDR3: TGTGCCAGCATTGAGGACAGGGGACGAGACATTCAGTACTTC.

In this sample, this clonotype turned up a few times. The CDR3 loop reads CASSRSGTDYEQYF. The CDR3 DNA sequence: TGTGCCAGCAGTCGATCCGGGACAGATTACGAGCAGTACTTC. The rearrangement joins TRBV12-3 or TRBV12-4 to TRBJ2-7; 7 bases map to TRBD1. The trim removed 5 bases at V and 4 bases at J, leaving 8 bases unmatched. The length of the CDR3 is 14 residues.

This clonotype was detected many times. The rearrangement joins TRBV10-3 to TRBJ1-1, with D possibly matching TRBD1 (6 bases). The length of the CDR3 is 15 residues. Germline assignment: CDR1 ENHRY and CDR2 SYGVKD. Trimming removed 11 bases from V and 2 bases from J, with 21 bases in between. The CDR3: CASRTRGETNTEAFF. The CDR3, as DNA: TGTGCCTCACGAACCAGGGGAGAGACAAACACTGAAGCTTTCTTT.